One and the same sample provided the 4 T cell receptor delta chains below, sequenced in a study of gamma-delta T cells after stem cell transplantation. TCRdb used CATT to re-call clones from the RT-PCR reads. The sample lists around 1,100 delta-chain clones; roughly 4% were seen once. Sequencing used gamma-delta T cells. These receptors originate from a human donor. It is not recorded whose cells these are; they may come from a transplant donor.

This clone was observed a few times. This DNA's translation differs at residue 7 from TCRdb's protein, which comes from a much larger clone; a read error is likely, and the protein shown is translated from the DNA. The CDR3 protein is CACDTLHGDTGGDKLIF. CDR3 nucleotide sequence: TGTGCCTGTGACACCCTACATGGGGATACGGGCGGCGATAAACTCATCTTT. The J gene is TRDJ1, the V gene TRDV2; 9 positions match TRDD3. The CDR3 runs 17 residues. The germline V gene has CDR1 GEAIGNYY and CDR2 EKD. Trimming took 0 bases from V and 4 from J; bases not matched to a gene: 11.

This clone was counted a few times. J is TRDJ2 and V is TRDV2, with 9 bases lining up with TRDD3. Germline V CDR1 and CDR2: GEAIGNYY, EKD. This CDR3 has 18 amino acids. The V and J ends lost 2 bases and 3 bases, in that order; junction bases with no gene match: 12. CDR3: CACDKTGAGDTVTAQLFF. The CDR3 DNA reads TGTGCCTGTGACAAAACGGGTGCTGGGGATACGGTGACAGCACAACTCTTCTTT.

This clone was seen more than once but under ten times. It differs at one base from a far larger clone, so likely a read error. CDR3 in amino acids: CACDKLVDKGKTYTDKLIF. CDR3 in DNA: TGTGCCTGTGATAAACTGGTGGATAAGGGAAAAACGTACACCGATAAACTCATCTTT. The chain combines TRDV2 with TRDJ1; the D gene is possibly TRDD3 (5 bases). Trimming took 4 bases from V and 0 from J, leaving 26 bases between them. Germline V CDR1 and CDR2: GEAIGNYY, EKD. The CDR3 spans 19 residues.

Remarks on this clone: Translating this DNA gives a protein that differs at residue 15 from the TCRdb one, which belongs to a much larger clone; a read error is likely, and the protein shown is this translation. The genes are TRDV2 and TRDJ1; 8 bases map to TRDD3. This CDR3 has 19 amino acids. Germline assignment: CDR1 GEAIGNYY and CDR2 EKD. Trimming cost V 0 bases and J 6 bases; bases outside gene matches: 20. The CDR3 spells CACDTLARTGGVDTNKLIF. The CDR3 nucleotides read TGTGCCTGTGACACCCTAGCCCGTACTGGGGGCGTTGATACCAATAAACTCATCTTT.